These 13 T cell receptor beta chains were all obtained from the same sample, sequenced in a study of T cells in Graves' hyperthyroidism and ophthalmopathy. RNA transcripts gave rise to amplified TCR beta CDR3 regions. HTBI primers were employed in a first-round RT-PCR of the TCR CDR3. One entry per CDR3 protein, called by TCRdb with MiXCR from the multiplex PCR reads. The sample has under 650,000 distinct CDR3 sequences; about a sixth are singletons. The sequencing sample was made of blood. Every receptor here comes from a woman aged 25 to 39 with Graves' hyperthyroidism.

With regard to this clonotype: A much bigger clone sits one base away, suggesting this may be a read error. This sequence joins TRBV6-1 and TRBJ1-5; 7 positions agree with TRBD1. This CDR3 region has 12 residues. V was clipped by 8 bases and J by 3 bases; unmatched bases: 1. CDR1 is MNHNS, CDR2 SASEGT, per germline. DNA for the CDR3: TGTGCCAGCGGGACAGCCAATCAGCCCCAGCATTTT. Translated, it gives CASGTANQPQHF.

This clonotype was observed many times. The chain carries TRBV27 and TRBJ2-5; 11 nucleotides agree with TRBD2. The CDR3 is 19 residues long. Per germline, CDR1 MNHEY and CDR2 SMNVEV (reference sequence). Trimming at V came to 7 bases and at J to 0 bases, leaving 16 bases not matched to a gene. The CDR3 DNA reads TGTGCCAGCATCCAATTTGGGGCACCGGGACTAGCGGACCAAGAGACCCAGTACTTC. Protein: CASIQFGAPGLADQETQYF.

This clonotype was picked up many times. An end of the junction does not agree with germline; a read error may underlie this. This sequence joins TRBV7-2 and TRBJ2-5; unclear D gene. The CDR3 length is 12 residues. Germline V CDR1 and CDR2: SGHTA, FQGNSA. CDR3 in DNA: TGTGCCAGCAGCGTAGACCAAGGGACCCAGTACTTC. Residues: CASSVDQGTQYF.

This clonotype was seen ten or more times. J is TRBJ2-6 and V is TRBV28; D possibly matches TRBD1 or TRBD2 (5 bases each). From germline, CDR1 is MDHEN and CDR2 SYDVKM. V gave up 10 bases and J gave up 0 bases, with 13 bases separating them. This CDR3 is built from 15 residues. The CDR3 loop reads CAIQGVRSGANVLTF. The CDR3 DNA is TGTGCCATCCAGGGAGTTCGCTCTGGGGCCAACGTCCTGACTTTC.

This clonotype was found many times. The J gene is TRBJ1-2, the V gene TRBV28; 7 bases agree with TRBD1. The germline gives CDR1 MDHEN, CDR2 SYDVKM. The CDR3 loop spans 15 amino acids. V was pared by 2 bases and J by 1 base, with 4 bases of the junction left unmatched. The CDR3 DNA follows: TGTGCCAGCAGTTTAGGCGGGACAGTTAACTATGGCTACACCTTC. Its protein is CASSLGGTVNYGYTF.

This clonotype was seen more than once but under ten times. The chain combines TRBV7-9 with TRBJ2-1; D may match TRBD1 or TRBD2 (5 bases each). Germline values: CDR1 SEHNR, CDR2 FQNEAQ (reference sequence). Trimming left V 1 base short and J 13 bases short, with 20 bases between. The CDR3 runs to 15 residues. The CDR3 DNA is TGTGCCAGCAGCTTAGGGGTGGGGACCTCCGGGGATCAGTTCTTC. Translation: CASSLGVGTSGDQFF.

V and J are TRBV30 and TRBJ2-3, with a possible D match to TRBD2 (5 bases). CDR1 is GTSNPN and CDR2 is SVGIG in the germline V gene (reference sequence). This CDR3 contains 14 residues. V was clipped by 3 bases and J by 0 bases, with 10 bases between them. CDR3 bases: TGTGCCTGGAGGAAGGGAGCCAGCACAGATACGCAGTATTTT. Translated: CAWRKGASTDTQYF. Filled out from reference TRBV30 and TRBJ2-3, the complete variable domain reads SQTIHQWPATLVQPVGSPLSLECTVEGTSNPNLYWYRQAAGRGLQLLFYSVGIGQISSEVPQNLSASRPQDRQFILSSKKLLLSDSGFYLCAWRKGASTDTQYFGPGTRLTVL.

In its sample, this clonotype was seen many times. CDR3 in DNA: TGTGCCAGCAGTTACCCGACAGGGTCCCAAGAGACCCAGTACTTC. This codes for CASSYPTGSQETQYF. V usage is TRBV6-2 or TRBV6-3 and J usage is TRBJ2-5; 7 positions match TRBD1. Germline values: CDR1 MNHEY, CDR2 SVGEGT. V lost 2 bases, J lost 1 base, and 4 bases stayed unmatched. The CDR3 has 15 amino acids.

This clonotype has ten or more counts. CDR3 nucleotide sequence: TGTGCCAGCAGCCGCTTTCGCTTCTACGAGCAGTACTTC. Translation gives CASSRFRFYEQYF. V is TRBV7-2 and J is TRBJ2-7; D is undetermined. V was cut by 5 bases and J by 3 bases, with 11 bases left in between. Germline V gives CDR1 SGHTA, CDR2 FQGNSA. The CDR3 runs 13 residues.

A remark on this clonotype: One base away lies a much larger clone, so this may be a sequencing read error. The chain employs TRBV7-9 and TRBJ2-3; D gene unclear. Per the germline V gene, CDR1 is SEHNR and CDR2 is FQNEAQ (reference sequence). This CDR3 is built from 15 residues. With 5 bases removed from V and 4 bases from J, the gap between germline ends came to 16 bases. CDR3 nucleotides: TGTGCCAGCAGCCCGAGACGGGCATACGCAGATACGCAGTATTTT. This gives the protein CASSPRRAYADTQYF.

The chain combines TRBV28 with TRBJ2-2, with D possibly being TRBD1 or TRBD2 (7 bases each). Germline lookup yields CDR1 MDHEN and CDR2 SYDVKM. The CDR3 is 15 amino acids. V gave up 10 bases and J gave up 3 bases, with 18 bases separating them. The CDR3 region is CATKRSGGDTGELFF. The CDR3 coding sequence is TGTGCCACAAAACGGTCAGGGGGGGACACCGGGGAGCTGTTTTTT.

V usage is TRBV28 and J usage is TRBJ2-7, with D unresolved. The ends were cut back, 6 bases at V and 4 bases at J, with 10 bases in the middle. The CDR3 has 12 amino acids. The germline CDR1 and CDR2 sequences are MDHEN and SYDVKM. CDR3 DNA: TGTGCCAGCAGCAGTAGGTTATACGAGCAGTACTTC. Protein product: CASSSRLYEQYF.

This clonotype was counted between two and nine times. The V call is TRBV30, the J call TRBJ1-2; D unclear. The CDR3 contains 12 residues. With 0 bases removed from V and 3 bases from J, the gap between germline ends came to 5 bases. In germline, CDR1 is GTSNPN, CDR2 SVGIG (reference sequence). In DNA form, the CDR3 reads TGTGCCTGGAGTGTACTTGACTATGGCTACACCTTC. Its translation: CAWSVLDYGYTF.